The T cell receptor beta chain under discussion was sequenced for a study of cytomegalovirus exposure and HLA in healthy donors. This CDR3 has 12 amino acids. The germline V gene encodes CDR1 MDHEN and CDR2 SYDVKM. Amplification used 60 Vbeta primers and 13 Jbeta primers. In the original processing: In a later analysis, the count reached about 82 million unique TCR beta chains, with approximately 10 million shared. Clones were read by immunoSEQ multiplex PCR, and TCRdb kept only the in-frame ones, dropping some. V and J calls and clone size follow that table, whereas D and trimming were derived from the DNA. Among 120,000 or so clones listed, over 80% were seen once. Study results and limitations: Around 18,000 TCR beta sequences were associated with HLA alleles at 0.05 false discovery rate in a later analysis.

With regard to this clone: No antigen is known for it.

The receptor was isolated from a man in his thirties or forties in good health and CMV-seronegative. V and J are TRBV28 and TRBJ2-7, with 8 nucleotides matching TRBD1. Sequenced: PBMCs. This CDR3 reads CCSGQGGNEQYF. Written as DNA, the CDR3 is TGTTGCTCCGGACAGGGAGGCAACGAGCAGTACTTC.